This TCR beta chain emerged from a study of radiation and T cells in renal cell carcinoma. Across the whole study: Nephrectomy followed 15 Gy stereotactic body radiation by 4 weeks.

Overall study results and limits: Top tumor clonotypes rose in blood 2 weeks post-radiation, then contracted.

Some clones are missing from TCRdb's copy, which holds only in-frame ones; the method was immunoSEQ multiplex PCR. Of roughly 140,000 clones in the sample, 87% were seen once. As regards this clone: Its antigen remains unidentified.

Specified time point: blood 2 weeks post-SBRT. The treatment is: 15 Gy SBRT to primary tumor, nephrectomy 4 weeks later. CDR1 is LGHNA, CDR2 YNFKEQ, per germline. The CDR3 contains 14 residues. With 0 bases removed from V and 2 bases from J, the gap between germline ends came to 6 bases. The V and J genes are TRBV4-2 and TRBJ2-3; tentative D call: TRBD2 (5 bases). The origin of this receptor is a woman between 50 and 59 years old with renal cell carcinoma. The sample here was blood, taken from a patient whose treatment included radiotherapy and nephrectomy. CDR3: CASSQERVTDTQYF. The DNA of the CDR3 is TGTGCCAGCAGCCAAGAGCGGGTCACAGATACGCAGTATTTT.